This T cell receptor (beta chain) stems from a study of shared clonotypes between healthy human individuals. Study details: The study used three CD4 naive, three CD4 memory, two CD8 naive and one CD8 memory plate per donor. Points from the study as a whole: Tissue TCR repertoires likely differ from these blood-only repertoires. Across a few donors, naive CD4 shared 5% to 5.5%, naive CD8 more than 3%, memory CD4 over 2%, memory CD8 0.35% to 0.5%.

None of the donors, who were healthy HIV-negative adults, had recently had acute infections or vaccinations. Notes on this clone: Its specificity is not known.

Libraries were prepared by immunoSEQ multiplex PCR; TCRdb keeps only in-frame clonotypes and omits some of them. The profile shows roughly 1,500,000 clones, around 98.5% of them singletons. This CDR3 contains 11 residues. Trimming removed 10 bases at V and 1 base at J, with 7 bases between. CDR1 and CDR2 (germline): MDHEN, SYDVKM. The sequenced sample consisted of naive CD4+ T cells sorted from blood. Subset defined: CD45RA+ positively selected. The receptor comes from a man aged 30 to 45 in good health. The chain is built from TRBV28 and TRBJ1-1; perhaps TRBD1 as D (6 bases). The CDR3 DNA is TGTGCCATCAGGGGGAACACTGAAGCTTTCTTT. Translated: CAIRGNTEAFF.